This TCR beta chain is drawn from a study of beta chain features in type 1 diabetes. Study summary: Across every sample, around 98 million sorted cells were examined in total. Findings and caveats of the study: Researchers reported that naive, central memory and Treg TCRB repertoires appeared more similar in patients than in healthy donors. VDJ junctions from patients with type 1 diabetes contained fewer insertions and more deletions.

About this clone: Its antigen is undetermined.

Reverse transcription of all isolated RNA meant that expressed TCRB transcripts were sequenced. TCRdb's table, derived via immunoSEQ multiplex PCR, lists solely in-frame clones and lacks some. The table lists hundreds of thousands of clones, about an eighth of them singletons, with 0.04% to 0.05% in the top ten. Stem cell-like memory, regulatory, central memory and naive CD4+ cells were sorted via CD45RO/CCR7/CD25/CD127/CD95/CD27. This CDR3 has 12 amino acids. In germline, CDR1 is SGHDT, CDR2 YYEEEE. The germline V and J ends were trimmed by 3 bases and 6 bases, with 9 bases remaining between them. The sequence derives from a woman between 18 and 29 years old in good health. Input material: naive CD4+ T cells from blood. The gene calls are TRBV5-6 and TRBJ1-2; D gene unclear. CDR3 protein: CASSWARNGYTF. CDR3 in DNA: TGTGCCAGCAGCTGGGCGAGGAATGGCTACACCTTC.